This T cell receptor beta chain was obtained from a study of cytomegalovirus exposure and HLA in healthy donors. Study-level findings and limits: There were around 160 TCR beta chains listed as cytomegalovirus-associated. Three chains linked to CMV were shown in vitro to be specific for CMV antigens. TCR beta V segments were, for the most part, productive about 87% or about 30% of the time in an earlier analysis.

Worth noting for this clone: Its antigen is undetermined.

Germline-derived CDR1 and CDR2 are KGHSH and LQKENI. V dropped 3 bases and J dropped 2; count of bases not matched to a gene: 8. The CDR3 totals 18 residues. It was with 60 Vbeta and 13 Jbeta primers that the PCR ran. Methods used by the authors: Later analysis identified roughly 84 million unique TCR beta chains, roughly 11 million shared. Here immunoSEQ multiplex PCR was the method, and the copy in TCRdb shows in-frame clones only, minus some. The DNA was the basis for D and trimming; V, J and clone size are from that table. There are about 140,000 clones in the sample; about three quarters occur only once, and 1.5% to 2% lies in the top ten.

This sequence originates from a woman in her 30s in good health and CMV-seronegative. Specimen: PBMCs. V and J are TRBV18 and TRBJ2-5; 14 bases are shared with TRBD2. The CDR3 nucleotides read TGTGCCAGCTCACCCCTTGGGACTAGCGGGGGAGCTCAAGAGACCCAGTACTTC. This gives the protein CASSPLGTSGGAQETQYF.